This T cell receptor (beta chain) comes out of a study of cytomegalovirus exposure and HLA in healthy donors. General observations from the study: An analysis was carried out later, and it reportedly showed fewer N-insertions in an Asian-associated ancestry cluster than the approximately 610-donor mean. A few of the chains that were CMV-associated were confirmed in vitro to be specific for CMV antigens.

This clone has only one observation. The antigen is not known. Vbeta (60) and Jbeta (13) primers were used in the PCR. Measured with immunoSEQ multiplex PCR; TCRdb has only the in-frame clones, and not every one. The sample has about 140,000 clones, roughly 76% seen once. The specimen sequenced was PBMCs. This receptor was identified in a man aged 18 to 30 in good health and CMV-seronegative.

CDR3 nucleotide sequence: TGTGCCAGTAGTGGCCAGCGGGGGGGCTACAATGAGCAGTTCTTC. It specifies CASSGQRGGYNEQFF. The chain links TRBV19 to TRBJ2-1, with 10 bases that match TRBD2. V was pared by 5 bases and J by 3 bases, with 4 bases of the junction left unmatched. The germline CDR1 and CDR2 sequences are LNHDA and SQIVND (reference sequence). The CDR3 has 15 residues. The whole variable domain, filled in from reference TRBV19 and TRBJ2-1, reads DGGITQSPKYLFRKEGQNVTLSCEQNLNHDAMYWYRQDPGQGLRLIYYSQIVNDFQKGDIAEGYSVSREKKESFPLTVTSAQKNPTAFYLCASSGQRGGYNEQFFGPGTRLTVL.